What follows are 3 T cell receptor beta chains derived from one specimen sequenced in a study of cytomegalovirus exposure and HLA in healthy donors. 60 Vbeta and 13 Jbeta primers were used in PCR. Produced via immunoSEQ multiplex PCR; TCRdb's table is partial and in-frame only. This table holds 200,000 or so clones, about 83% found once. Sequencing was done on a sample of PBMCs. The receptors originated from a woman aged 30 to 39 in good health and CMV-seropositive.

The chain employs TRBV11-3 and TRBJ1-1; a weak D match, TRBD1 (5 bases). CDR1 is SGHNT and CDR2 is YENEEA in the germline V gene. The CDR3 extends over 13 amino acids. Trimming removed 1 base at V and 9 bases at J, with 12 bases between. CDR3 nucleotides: TGTGCCAGCAGCTTAGGGAGGGGTCCCAAAGCTTTCTTT. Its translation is CASSLGRGPKAFF.

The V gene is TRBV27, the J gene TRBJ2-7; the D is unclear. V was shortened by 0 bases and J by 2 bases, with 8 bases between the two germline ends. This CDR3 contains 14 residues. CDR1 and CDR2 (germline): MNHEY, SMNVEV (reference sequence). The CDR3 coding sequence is TGTGCCAGCAGTTTATCGCGGTTCACCTACGAGCAGTACTTC. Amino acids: CASSLSRFTYEQYF.

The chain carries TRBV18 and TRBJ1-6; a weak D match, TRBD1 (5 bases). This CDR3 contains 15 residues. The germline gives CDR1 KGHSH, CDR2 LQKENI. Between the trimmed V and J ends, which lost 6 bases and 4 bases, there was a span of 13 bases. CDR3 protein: CASSRGTDYNSPLHF. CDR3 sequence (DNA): TGTGCCAGCTCTCGCGGGACGGATTATAATTCACCCCTCCACTTT.